This T cell receptor (beta chain) was retrieved from a study of graft-versus-host responses after intestinal transplantation. The CDR3 sequence is 14 residues long. Between the trimmed V and J ends, which lost 6 bases and 1 base, there was a span of 9 bases. Germline-derived CDR1 and CDR2 are LNHDA and SQIVND (reference sequence). Libraries were prepared by immunoSEQ multiplex PCR; TCRdb keeps only in-frame clonotypes and omits some of them. The table records around 29,000 clones, roughly 93% of them present only once. This sample comprised PBMCs, obtained just over 65 days after intestinal transplant. The J gene is TRBJ2-2, the V gene TRBV19; no reliable D call. The clonotype originates from a human patient who received an intestinal transplant, so some T cells may come from the graft donor. The CDR3 DNA is TGTGCCAGTAGGCTCGCAGGGAACACCGGGGAGCTGTTTTTT. Its translation: CASRLAGNTGELFF.